A selection of T cell receptor beta chains follows, all from one sample in a study of tumor-infiltrating lymphocytes in primary liver carcinoma. TCRdb re-analysed the multiplex PCR reads in MiXCR, keeping a single row per CDR3 protein. The sample lists nearly 200,000 distinct CDR3 sequences; roughly two thirds were seen once. The sequencing sample was made of peripheral blood. Source of these receptors: a woman aged 55-70 years with primary liver carcinoma and hepatitis B virus infection. Each CDR3 is given with its conserved first and last residue. Fields, in order: V gene, clone size, J gene, D gene, CDR3 DNA, CDR3 protein. The D gene is left open where the match is weak. Clone size is shown for a subset of rows, as once, few, many or a class of expanded clone.

TRBV18	-	TRBJ2-4	TRBD2	TGTGCCAGCTCACACCTAGCGGTAACAGTAGCCGAAAACATTCAGTACTTC	CASSHLAVTVAENIQYF
TRBV10-1	many	TRBJ2-3	TRBD2	TGCGCCAGCAGTGGACTAGCGGGAGGCACAGATACGCAGTATTTT	CASSGLAGGTDTQYF
TRBV6-5	-	TRBJ2-7	TRBD2	TGTGCCGGCAGTTACAGTCGCCTGACGGGAGGGCAGTACTTC	CAGSYSRLTGGQYF
TRBV5-1	-	TRBJ2-1	TRBD2	TGCGCCAGCAGTAGTCATAGCGGGAGTGGGAATGAGCAGTTCTTC	CASSSHSGSGNEQFF
TRBV6-5	many	TRBJ1-5	-	TGTGCCAGCAGTTTCTCATGGGACGGGTGGCAGCCCCAGCATTTT	CASSFSWDGWQPQHF
TRBV11-2	-	TRBJ2-7	-	TGTGCCAACAGTAAGACAGTCTACGGGCAGTACTTC	CANSKTVYGQYF
TRBV6-1	-	TRBJ2-2	-	TGTGCCAGCAGCGCCTTCGGCACCGGGGAGCTGTTTTTT	CASSAFGTGELFF
TRBV5-1	-	TRBJ1-1	-	TGCGCCAGCAGCTTGGATGCCATGGTTGGGACTGAAGCTTTCTTT	CASSLDAMVGTEAFF
TRBV6-1	many	TRBJ2-5	TRBD2	TGTGCCAGCAGTGAAGCACCTAGCGGGGCGCAAGAGACCCAGTACTTC	CASSEAPSGAQETQYF
TRBV2	-	TRBJ2-5	-	TGTGCCAGCAGTAGTTCTAATTGGGCCGAGACCCAGTACTTC	CASSSSNWAETQYF
TRBV10-1	-	TRBJ2-3	-	TGCACCAGCAGTGAGGGGGGCGAGGGAGCAAGGGCAGATACGCAGTATTTT	CTSSEGGEGARADTQYF
TRBV28	-	TRBJ2-7	-	TGTGCCAGCAGACCGGGAATCAGTTTCTACGAGCAGTACTTC	CASRPGISFYEQYF
TRBV5-4	-	TRBJ2-3	TRBD2	TGTGCCAGCAGCCCGGGACTAGCGGCAGATACGCAGTATTTT	CASSPGLAADTQYF
TRBV5-1	-	TRBJ2-2	TRBD2	TGCGCCAGCAGCTTCCAGACTAGCGGGATCTCCGGGGAGCTGTTTTTT	CASSFQTSGISGELFF
TRBV30	few	TRBJ1-2	TRBD1	TGTGCCTGGACCAACTTTCTTACCAGGGGGAAGAACTATGGCTACACCTTC	CAWTNFLTRGKNYGYTF
TRBV4-1	-	TRBJ2-1	TRBD1	TGCGCCAGCAGCCGAGTTGGCAGGGGGTTATACAATGAGCGGTTCTTC	CASSRVGRGLYNERFF
TRBV30	-	TRBJ1-2	-	TGTGCCTGGAGTGTAAAGCCGAGCTATGGCTACACCTTC	CAWSVKPSYGYTF
TRBV6-6	many	TRBJ2-5	TRBD2	TGTGCCAGCAGACCCGATCTCGGGGGGGGGAAAGAGACCCAGTACTTC	CASRPDLGGGKETQYF
TRBV11-2	-	TRBJ2-3	-	TGTGCCAGCAGCTCCCCCTTAGCAGATATGCAGTATTTT	CASSSPLADMQYF
TRBV5-6	many	TRBJ2-1	TRBD1	TGTGCCAGCAGCTTGGGGGACAGGGCTTACAATGAGCAGTTCTTC	CASSLGDRAYNEQFF
TRBV6-6	few	TRBJ1-1	-	TGTGCCAGCATCGGGATAGACACTGAAGCTTTCTTT	CASIGIDTEAFF
TRBV28	-	TRBJ2-7	-	TGTGTCAGCAGTTTAATCATGGTTCCCTACGAGCAGTACTTC	CVSSLIMVPYEQYF
TRBV4-2	-	TRBJ2-3	TRBD1	TGTGCCAGCAACCAAGGACCGGGACAGATCACAGACACGCAGTATTTT	CASNQGPGQITDTQYF
TRBV5-4	-	TRBJ2-7	TRBD2	TGTGCCAGCAGCGGCTCCGGGACTACCGGTCCTCTCGGCGAGCAGTACTTC	CASSGSGTTGPLGEQYF
TRBV5-1	many	TRBJ2-1	TRBD1	TGTGCCAGCAGCTTGGGGACAGGTTCATACAATGAGCAGTTCTTC	CASSLGTGSYNEQFF
TRBV12-3/TRBV12-4	many	TRBJ1-3	TRBD1	TGTGCCAGCAGTTTATCAGGGGGCGGAAACACCATATATTTT	CASSLSGGGNTIYF
TRBV11-3	-	TRBJ2-1	TRBD2	TGTGCCAGCAGCTTACCAGCGGGGGATTACGATGAGCAATTCTTC	CASSLPAGDYDEQFF
TRBV12-3/TRBV12-4	-	TRBJ2-3	-	TGTGCCAACAGTTCCACCCTGGCCAGGCACACAGATACGCAGTATTTT	CANSSTLARHTDTQYF
TRBV5-5	few	TRBJ1-5	-	TGTGCCAGCAGCTTATGGGTTAGCAATCAGCCCCAGCATTTT	CASSLWVSNQPQHF
TRBV11-2	-	TRBJ2-2	TRBD2	TGTGCCACCAGCCTTCGACTAGCGGGAGATTCCGGGGAGCTGTTTTTT	CATSLRLAGDSGELFF
TRBV6-5	-	TRBJ1-6	-	TGTGCCAGCAGCCAGAGTGTGGGCGATGGGAGTAATCGACCCCTCCACTTT	CASSQSVGDGSNRPLHF
TRBV6-5	many	TRBJ2-5	-	TGTGCCACCCGACAAGAGACCCAGTACTTC	CATRQETQYF
TRBV30	-	TRBJ1-4	TRBD1	TGTGCCTGGAGTTCCGGGACAGGCTATGAAAAACTGTTTTTT	CAWSSGTGYEKLFF
TRBV9	many	TRBJ2-2	-	TGTGCCAGCAGCGCCGAGGGGACCCTTAATGGGGAGCTGTTTTTT	CASSAEGTLNGELFF
TRBV29-1	many	TRBJ1-2	-	TGCAGCGTTGATATCGGGGTCCGAGGCTATGGCTACACCTTC	CSVDIGVRGYGYTF
TRBV5-1	few	TRBJ1-2	-	TGCGCCAGCAGCTTGGAACACGGGGGCAGCTATGGCTACACCTTC	CASSLEHGGSYGYTF
TRBV7-9	-	TRBJ1-2	-	TGTGCCAGCAGCGAATCCGGGACTACTAAAATCTATGGCTACACCTTC	CASSESGTTKIYGYTF
TRBV11-1	-	TRBJ2-1	TRBD2	TGTGCCAGCAGCTTTAGCGGGCCACTCGACAATGAGGAGTTCTTC	CASSFSGPLDNEEFF
TRBV11-2	-	TRBJ2-7	TRBD2	TGTGCCAGCAGCGAGACCGGGACTAACGGTTACGAGCAGTACTTC	CASSETGTNGYEQYF
TRBV28	-	TRBJ2-6	TRBD1	TGTGCCAGTGGTACAGGGGGCAGTGGGGCCAACGCCCTGACTTTC	CASGTGGSGANALTF
TRBV11-3	-	TRBJ2-3	TRBD2	TGTGCCAGCATCGTGGGGGGGTACACAGATACGCAGTATTTT	CASIVGGYTDTQYF
TRBV11-2	-	TRBJ2-2	-	TGTGCCAGCACGGTACTAGCTGGGAGCACCGGGGAGCTGCTTTTT	CASTVLAGSTGELLF
TRBV11-3	-	TRBJ2-2	TRBD2	TGTGCCAGCACTGGGGGTTGCGGGAGGAGTAGCACCGGGGAGCTGTTTTTT	CASTGGCGRSSTGELFF
TRBV28	-	TRBJ2-7	-	TGTGCCAGCAGTCCTAACTCGGGGCGTCCGCAGTACTTC	CASSPNSGRPQYF
TRBV11-1	-	TRBJ2-1	TRBD2	TGTGCCAGCAGCTTACCGCTCTTCAGCGGGAGTACGAGTGAGCAATTCTTC	CASSLPLFSGSTSEQFF
TRBV11-2	-	TRBJ2-3	-	TGTGCCAGCAGCCTGATAGGGAGCAGGCGGAATACGCCGTATTTT	CASSLIGSRRNTPYF
TRBV7-8	-	TRBJ2-5	TRBD1	TGTGCCAGCAGCTTTCGACAGGGACCGTCGGAGGCCCAGTACTTC	CASSFRQGPSEAQYF
TRBV6-5	-	TRBJ1-2	-	TGTGCCAGCAGTTACCAACCAGGGGCGAAGATGGGCTACACCTTC	CASSYQPGAKMGYTF